The T cell receptor (beta chain) under discussion was sequenced for a study of T-cell memory formation after mild COVID-19. TCRdb fed the 5' RACE reads into MiXCR, producing one record per CDR3 protein. Of about 130,000 distinct CDR3 sequences in the sample, more than 15% were seen once. This CDR3 region has 14 residues. Germline V gene data show CDR1 as SGHDT and CDR2 as YYEEEE. The V segment lost 4 bases and the J segment 2 bases; nucleotides outside the gene matches: 5. This TCR was sampled from an adult woman who had mild COVID-19 (a few samples of this study predate the infection). Cell type and time point are not known. Sequencing was carried out using PBMCs or a T cell subset sorted from them (not recorded which). The rearrangement uses TRBV5-6 and TRBJ2-7; the match to TRBD1 covers 8 bases. CDR3 region: CASSIGQGPYEQYF. CDR3 DNA sequence: TGTGCCAGCAGCATCGGACAGGGACCCTACGAGCAGTACTTC.